What follows describes a single T cell receptor (beta chain). The identical CDR3 is also encoded by other nucleotide sequences in the sample. This sample was taken from a study of technical replicates of blood from a handful of donors. Produced via immunoSEQ multiplex PCR; TCRdb's table is partial and in-frame only. The sample includes some 70,000 clones, 95% to 97% seen only once; the top ten take about 0.3%. The V gene's germline CDR1 is SGDLS and CDR2 YYNGEE. The V and J ends lost 0 bases and 0 bases respectively, with 7 bases between them. The CDR3 runs to 14 residues. The source of this sequence is a human donor in good health. The chain employs TRBV9 and TRBJ2-7; perhaps TRBD1 as D (5 bases). Sequencing was carried out using T cells isolated from PBMCs. CDR3 DNA sequence: TGTGCCAGCAGCGTAGGGGGCAGCTCCTACGAGCAGTACTTC. Its protein product is CASSVGGSSYEQYF.